This is a list of T cell receptor beta chains from one sample in a study of T cell repertoires in cytomegalovirus infection. Their antigens are not known. MiXCR was run by TCRdb on the reads, yielding one entry per CDR3 protein. The profile shows hundreds of thousands of distinct CDR3 sequences, roughly 31% of them singletons. Material: cultured CD8+ T cells from PBMCs, obtained from culture after CMV antigen stimulation. The receptors were gathered from a human donor in good health (CMV status not recorded). Some clones in this sample may be carry-over from other donors' samples. The CDR3 runs from the conserved cysteine through the conserved F or W. A D gene is named only where the DNA matches it firmly. Rows give clone size only sometimes, using once, few, many, or a class for an expanded clone.

d_call: NA; j_call: TRBJ1-1; clone_size: NA; v_call: TRBV6-6; cdr3_aa: CASSYEGGVTEAFF; cdr3_nt: TGTGCCAGCAGTTACGAGGGCGGCGTCACTGAAGCTTTCTTT
d_call: NA; j_call: TRBJ1-6; clone_size: few; v_call: TRBV7-6; cdr3_aa: CASSRGSNSPLHF; cdr3_nt: TGTGCCAGCAGCCGCGGTTCGAATTCACCCCTCCACTTT
d_call: TRBD2; j_call: TRBJ2-2; clone_size: NA; v_call: TRBV20-1; cdr3_aa: CSAKLAGVTGELFF; cdr3_nt: TGCAGTGCTAAACTAGCGGGGGTTACCGGGGAGCTGTTTTTT
d_call: NA; j_call: TRBJ2-7; clone_size: NA; v_call: TRBV19; cdr3_aa: CASSPGHNSYEQYF; cdr3_nt: TGTGCCAGTAGCCCCGGACACAACTCCTACGAGCAGTACTTC
d_call: NA; j_call: TRBJ1-1; clone_size: NA; v_call: TRBV19; cdr3_aa: CASKANTEAFF; cdr3_nt: TGTGCCAGTAAGGCGAACACTGAAGCTTTCTTT
d_call: NA; j_call: TRBJ2-3; clone_size: many; v_call: TRBV7-2; cdr3_aa: CASRSLGISDTQYF; cdr3_nt: TGTGCCAGCAGGAGCCTCGGAATTTCAGATACGCAGTATTTT
d_call: TRBD1; j_call: TRBJ1-2; clone_size: few; v_call: TRBV6-2/TRBV6-3; cdr3_aa: CASSSLDRDGYTF; cdr3_nt: TGTGCCAGCAGCTCTCTCGACAGGGATGGCTACACCTTC
d_call: TRBD2; j_call: TRBJ2-1; clone_size: many; v_call: TRBV7-3; cdr3_aa: CASSLRASGVYNEQFF; cdr3_nt: TGTGCCAGCAGCTTAAGGGCTAGCGGGGTCTACAATGAGCAGTTCTTC
d_call: TRBD2; j_call: TRBJ2-5; clone_size: few; v_call: TRBV7-9; cdr3_aa: CASSSTETAGISGETQYF; cdr3_nt: TGTGCCAGCAGCTCCACCGAGACAGCGGGGATCTCAGGAGAGACCCAGTACTTC
d_call: TRBD1; j_call: TRBJ1-6; clone_size: NA; v_call: TRBV27; cdr3_aa: CASSGTEARPLHF; cdr3_nt: TGTGCCAGCAGCGGGACAGAAGCTAGACCCCTCCACTTT
d_call: NA; j_call: TRBJ1-2; clone_size: NA; v_call: TRBV18; cdr3_aa: CASSPTGFGDGYTF; cdr3_nt: TGTGCCAGCTCACCTACAGGGTTCGGAGATGGCTACACCTTC
d_call: TRBD1; j_call: TRBJ1-3; clone_size: few; v_call: TRBV12-3/TRBV12-4; cdr3_aa: CASSFGTAYSGNTIYF; cdr3_nt: TGTGCCAGCAGTTTCGGGACAGCTTACTCTGGAAACACCATATATTTT
d_call: NA; j_call: TRBJ1-6; clone_size: NA; v_call: TRBV4-2; cdr3_aa: CASSQDQGRGSSPLHF; cdr3_nt: TGTGCCAGCAGCCAAGATCAGGGCCGGGGGAGTTCACCCCTCCACTTT
d_call: NA; j_call: TRBJ2-7; clone_size: NA; v_call: TRBV6-2/TRBV6-3; cdr3_aa: CASSPWGGGYEQYF; cdr3_nt: TGTGCCAGCAGTCCCTGGGGGGGCGGATACGAGCAGTACTTC
d_call: TRBD1; j_call: TRBJ1-1; clone_size: many; v_call: TRBV7-2; cdr3_aa: CASSRPRDRGRRFTEAFF; cdr3_nt: TGTGCCAGCAGCCGGCCCCGGGACAGGGGCCGAAGGTTCACTGAAGCTTTCTTT
d_call: NA; j_call: TRBJ2-3; clone_size: NA; v_call: TRBV6-6; cdr3_aa: CASRKRVTDTQYF; cdr3_nt: TGTGCCAGCCGCAAGCGAGTCACAGATACGCAGTATTTT
d_call: NA; j_call: TRBJ2-1; clone_size: NA; v_call: TRBV19; cdr3_aa: CASSIILEALEQFF; cdr3_nt: TGTGCCAGTAGTATTATTCTAGAGGCACTTGAGCAGTTCTTC
d_call: NA; j_call: TRBJ1-5; clone_size: many; v_call: TRBV12-3/TRBV12-4; cdr3_aa: CASSEGRVGTQHF; cdr3_nt: TGTGCCAGCAGCGAGGGGCGGGTAGGGACCCAGCATTTT
d_call: NA; j_call: TRBJ2-1; clone_size: NA; v_call: TRBV11-2; cdr3_aa: CASSLRGWEQFF; cdr3_nt: TGTGCCAGCAGCTTAAGGGGGTGGGAGCAGTTCTTC
d_call: NA; j_call: TRBJ2-7; clone_size: few; v_call: TRBV29-1; cdr3_aa: CSVEDAASGYEQYF; cdr3_nt: TGCAGCGTTGAAGACGCTGCGTCGGGCTACGAGCAGTACTTC
d_call: TRBD1; j_call: TRBJ1-2; clone_size: NA; v_call: TRBV15; cdr3_aa: CATSRGQGFNYGYTF; cdr3_nt: TGTGCCACCAGCCGGGGACAGGGCTTTAACTATGGCTACACCTTC
d_call: TRBD2; j_call: TRBJ2-1; clone_size: NA; v_call: TRBV9; cdr3_aa: CASSDPSGGGHNEQFF; cdr3_nt: TGTGCCAGCAGCGATCCTAGCGGGGGGGGCCACAATGAGCAGTTCTTC